One sample yielded the 21 T cell receptor beta chains listed below, sequenced in a study of blood T cell repertoires in COVID-19. Sequenced by immunoSEQ multiplex PCR; TCRdb stores in-frame clones only, minus some. Of about 160,000 clones listed, over 65% are singletons. Sequenced material: peripheral blood. The receptors shown here come from a man in his sixties with acute or convalescent COVID-19.

The rearrangement uses TRBV6-7 and TRBJ1-3; TRBD1 aligns across 9 bases. TRBV6-7 is an ORF, with its function uncertain. The CDR3 has 18 amino acids. V lost 6 bases, J lost 0 bases, and 12 bases stayed unmatched. The chain's CDR3 is CASSRNRGPLLSGNTIYF. For the CDR3, the DNA is TGTGCCAGCAGCCGGAACAGGGGGCCCTTACTCTCTGGAAACACCATATATTTT.

This clone was counted only a few times. The CDR3 reads CASSETGDTEAFF. DNA of the CDR3: TGCGCCAGCAGTGAGACCGGAGACACTGAAGCTTTCTTT. This rearrangement joins TRBV10-2 to TRBJ1-1; D is undetermined. The germline gives CDR1 WSHSY, CDR2 SAAADI. V was cut by 2 bases and J by 3 bases, with 7 bases left in between. The CDR3 loop spans 13 amino acids.

This chain uses TRBV30 with TRBJ1-3; maybe TRBD1 (6 bases). CDR1 and CDR2 from the germline V gene are GTSNPN and SVGIG (reference sequence). The CDR3 has 17 amino acids. V gave up 0 bases and J gave up 4 bases, with 19 bases separating them. The CDR3, as DNA: TGTGCCTGGAGTGTACCCCTAAACAGGGCGGAAGGAAACACCATATATTTT. Residues: CAWSVPLNRAEGNTIYF.

J is TRBJ1-3 and V is TRBV5-8, with a weak D call TRBD1 (6 bases). V lost 2 bases and J 4 bases, leaving 16 bases between the germline ends. The CDR3 extends over 16 amino acids. CDR1 is SGHTS and CDR2 is YDEGEE in the germline V gene. The CDR3 here is CASSLQGLLFGNTIYF. DNA for the CDR3: TGTGCCAGCAGCTTACAGGGTTTACTTTTCGGAAACACCATATATTTT.

The CDR3 reads CSVFPPHRLATYNEQFF. DNA of the CDR3: TGCAGCGTTTTCCCTCCCCATCGACTAGCTACCTACAATGAGCAGTTCTTC. The chain uses TRBV29-1 and TRBJ2-1; TRBD2 aligns across 7 bases. Germline V gene sequence: CDR1 SQVTM, CDR2 ANQGSEA. The CDR3 is 17 residues long. The V segment lost 5 bases and the J segment 2 bases; nucleotides outside the gene matches: 15.

The chain employs TRBV7-9 and TRBJ1-2, with 11 bases fitting TRBD1. Germline CDR1 reads SEHNR; CDR2 reads FQNEAQ (reference sequence). The CDR3 has 15 residues. V gave up 1 base and J gave up 4 bases; unmatched junction bases: 2. The CDR3 protein is CASSLGTGGAYGYTF. CDR3 in DNA: TGTGCCAGCAGCTTAGGGACAGGGGGCGCCTATGGCTACACCTTC.

The V and J genes are TRBV25-1 and TRBJ1-2, with D tentatively TRBD1 (6 bases). The germline V and J ends were trimmed by 0 bases and 8 bases, with 13 bases remaining between them. The CDR3 is 14 residues long. Germline V gene sequence: CDR1 MGHDK, CDR2 SYGVNS. The CDR3 region is CASSEYNIGGGYTF. The CDR3 DNA reads as TGTGCCAGCAGTGAATATAATATAGGGGGAGGCTACACCTTC.

The chain uses TRBV6-5 and TRBJ1-4; D not resolved. The CDR3 has 14 residues. Looked up from germline, CDR1 is MNHEY and CDR2 is SVGAGI. V lost 4 bases and J lost 1, with 7 bases in between. In DNA form, the CDR3 reads TGTGCCAGCAGTTTCGCTAGAACTAATGAAAAACTGTTTTTT. Translation: CASSFARTNEKLFF.

The genes are TRBV5-4 and TRBJ1-2; 9 positions match TRBD1. The CDR3 is made up of 17 amino acids. Germline CDR1 is SGHNT and CDR2 is YYREEE (reference sequence). The V and J ends lost 0 bases and 4 bases, in that order; junction bases with no gene match: 10. The DNA for the CDR3 is TGTGCCAGCAGCTTGGACAGGGGGCTTCGAACAGCCTATGGCTACACCTTC. It encodes CASSLDRGLRTAYGYTF.

This clone was detected only once. This chain joins TRBV30 and TRBJ2-4; 10 bases match TRBD1. This CDR3 region has 12 residues. The V gene end was trimmed by 5 bases and the J gene end by 6 bases; junction bases not matched to a gene: 1. Germline CDR1 GTSNPN, CDR2 SVGIG (reference sequence). The CDR3 DNA is TGTGCCTGGGGACAGGGGGGAAACATTCAGTACTTC. The encoded protein is CAWGQGGNIQYF.

Written as DNA, the CDR3 is TGTGCCTGGAGTTACGGGATCCAAGAGACCCAGTACTTC. This sequence encodes CAWSYGIQETQYF. The V gene is TRBV30, the J gene TRBJ2-5, with D maybe TRBD2 (5 bases). This CDR3 is 13 amino acids long. Per germline, CDR1 GTSNPN and CDR2 SVGIG (reference sequence). Deletions cut 2 bases from V and 1 base from J, with 8 bases between.

V usage is TRBV12-3 or TRBV12-4 and J usage is TRBJ2-7; D is perhaps TRBD1 (6 bases). V was shortened by 4 bases and J by 3 bases, with 10 bases between the two germline ends. The CDR3 has 13 amino acids. CDR3 residues: CASSSDSFYEQYF. The CDR3, as DNA: TGTGCCAGCAGTTCGGACAGTTTCTACGAGCAGTACTTC.

CDR3 sequence: CASSVREVRDSPLHF. CDR3 DNA: TGTGCCAGCAGCGTGAGGGAGGTCAGGGATTCACCCCTCCACTTT. The V gene is TRBV7-2, the J gene TRBJ1-6, with a tentative D call TRBD1 (5 bases). Germline V gene lookup returns CDR1 SGHTA and CDR2 FQGNSA. This CDR3 spans 15 amino acids. Trimming pared 5 bases from V and 8 bases from J, leaving 16 bases between. Complete variable domain (other parts from reference TRBV7-2 and TRBJ1-6): GAGVSQSPSNKVTEKGKDVELRCDPISGHTALYWYRQSLGQGLEFLIYFQGNSAPDKSGLPSDRFSAERTGGSVSTLTIQRTQQEDSAVYLCASSVREVRDSPLHFGNGTRLTVT.

V is TRBV3-1 (or the pseudogene TRBV3-2) and J is TRBJ2-7; tentative D call: TRBD1 (6 bases). The CDR3 has 13 residues. Germline-derived CDR1 and CDR2 are LGHDT and YNNKEL (reference sequence). The V and J ends lost 3 bases and 2 bases respectively, with 8 bases between them. The CDR3 nucleotides read TGTGCCAGCAGCCACAGGGACACCTACGAGCAGTACTTC. Translation: CASSHRDTYEQYF.

CDR3 in amino acids: CASSDKDMIASPLHF. The CDR3 region has the DNA TGTGCCAGCAGTGACAAGGACATGATAGCTTCACCCCTCCACTTT. The J gene is TRBJ1-6, the V gene TRBV2, with D perhaps matching TRBD1 (5 bases). The germline V gene encodes CDR1 SNHLY and CDR2 FYNNEI. This CDR3 is built from 15 residues. The germline V and J ends were trimmed by 3 bases and 9 bases, with 15 bases remaining between them. Full variable domain (missing parts from reference TRBV2 and TRBJ1-6): EPEVTQTPSHQVTQMGQEVILRCVPISNHLYFYWYRQILGQKVEFLVSFYNNEISEKSEIFDDQFSVERPDGSNFTLKIRSTKLEDSAMYFCASSDKDMIASPLHFGNGTRLTVT.

The chain joins TRBV6-5 to TRBJ1-2; 7 positions agree with TRBD1. The CDR3 totals 13 residues. Trimming cost V 4 bases and J 7 bases; bases outside gene matches: 6. Germline V gene lookup returns CDR1 MNHEY and CDR2 SVGAGI. The CDR3 coding sequence is TGTGCCAGCAGTTCTCGACAGGGTAGTGGCTACACCTTC. Protein sequence: CASSSRQGSGYTF.

This chain uses TRBV30 with TRBJ1-5; 9 bases line up with TRBD1. V lost 6 bases, J lost 4 bases, and 1 base stayed unmatched. The CDR3 contains 12 residues. The germline CDR1 and CDR2 sequences are GTSNPN and SVGIG (reference sequence). The CDR3 sequence is CACGQGNQPQHF. The CDR3 bases are TGTGCCTGCGGACAGGGGAATCAGCCCCAGCATTTT.

V is TRBV2 and J is TRBJ1-2, with D possibly TRBD1 on 5 matching bases. V lost 6 bases, J lost 1 base, and 15 bases lay in between. Germline values: CDR1 SNHLY, CDR2 FYNNEI. This CDR3 region has 15 residues. CDR3 DNA: TGTGCCAGCAGCAGAAGACAGTCCCTTAACTATGGCTACACCTTC. It encodes CASSRRQSLNYGYTF.

The chain links TRBV27 to TRBJ2-1; 10 bases are shared with TRBD2. The CDR3 totals 15 residues. The junction had 6 bases not matched to a gene; V was cut back by 1 base and J by 9 bases. The germline CDR1 and CDR2 sequences are MNHEY and SMNVEV (reference sequence). The CDR3 nucleotides read TGTGCCAGCAGTTTATTTAGCGGGGGGAACGGTGAGCAGTTCTTC. This encodes CASSLFSGGNGEQFF.

The sample holds one count of this clone. The chain recombines TRBV3-1 (or the pseudogene TRBV3-2) with TRBJ2-5, with 8 bases aligning to TRBD2. The J segment lost 5 bases and the V segment lost 0 bases, leaving 5 bases of the junction unmatched. This CDR3 spans 15 amino acids. Germline assignment: CDR1 LGHDT and CDR2 YNNKEL (reference sequence). CDR3 in amino acids: CASSQDQTGGETQYF. The CDR3 DNA sequence: TGTGCCAGCAGCCAAGATCAGACGGGGGGGGAGACCCAGTACTTC.

The chain couples TRBV6-1 to TRBJ1-3; 7 positions agree with TRBD1. The CDR3 has 15 residues. J lost 2 bases, V lost 3 bases, and 4 bases had no gene match. The germline V gene has CDR1 MNHNS and CDR2 SASEGT. The CDR3 coding sequence is TGTGCCAGCAGTGACAGACAGGGCCCTGGAAACACCATATATTTT. This codes for CASSDRQGPGNTIYF.